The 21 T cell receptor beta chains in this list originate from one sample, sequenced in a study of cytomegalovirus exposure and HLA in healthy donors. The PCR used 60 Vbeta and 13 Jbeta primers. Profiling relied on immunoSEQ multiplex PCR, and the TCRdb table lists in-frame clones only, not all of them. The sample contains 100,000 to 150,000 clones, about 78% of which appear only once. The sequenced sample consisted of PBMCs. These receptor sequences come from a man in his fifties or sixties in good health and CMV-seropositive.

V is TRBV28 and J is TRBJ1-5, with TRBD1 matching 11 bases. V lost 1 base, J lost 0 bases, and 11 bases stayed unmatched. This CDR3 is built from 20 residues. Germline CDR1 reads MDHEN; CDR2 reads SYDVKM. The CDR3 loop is CASSLSLGTGGPNSNQPQHF. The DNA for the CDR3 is TGTGCCAGCAGTTTATCACTCGGGACAGGGGGGCCAAATAGCAATCAGCCCCAGCATTTT.

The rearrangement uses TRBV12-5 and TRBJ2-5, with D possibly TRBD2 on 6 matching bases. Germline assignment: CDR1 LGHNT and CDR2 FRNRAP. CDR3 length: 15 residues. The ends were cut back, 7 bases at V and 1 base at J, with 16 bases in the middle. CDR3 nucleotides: TGTGCTAGTGCCTCGAGTGGGGGGAGCCAAGAGACCCAGTACTTC. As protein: CASASSGGSQETQYF.

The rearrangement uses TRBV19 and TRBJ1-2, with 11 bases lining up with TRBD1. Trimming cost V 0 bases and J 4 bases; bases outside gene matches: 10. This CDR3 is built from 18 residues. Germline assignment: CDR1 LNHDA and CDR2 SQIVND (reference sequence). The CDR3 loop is CASSIEPGQGEYGYGYTF. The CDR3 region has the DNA TGTGCCAGTAGTATAGAGCCGGGACAGGGGGAATACGGCTATGGCTACACCTTC.

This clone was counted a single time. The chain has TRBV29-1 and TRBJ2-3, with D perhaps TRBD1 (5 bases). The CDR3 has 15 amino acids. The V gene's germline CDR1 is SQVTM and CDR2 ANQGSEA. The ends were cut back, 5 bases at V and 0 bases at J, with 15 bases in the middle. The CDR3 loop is CSVPWQGASTDTQYF. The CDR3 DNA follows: TGCAGCGTTCCCTGGCAGGGTGCTAGCACAGATACGCAGTATTTT.

Here the CDR3 DNA reads TGTGCCAGCAGCCAACAGGGAATTTTCTATGGCTACACCTTC. Translating it yields CASSQQGIFYGYTF. The chain carries TRBV5-6 and TRBJ1-2; a weak D match, TRBD1 (6 bases). V lost 4 bases and J 4 bases, leaving 14 bases between the germline ends. Germline loops: CDR1 SGHDT, CDR2 YYEEEE. The CDR3 runs 14 residues.

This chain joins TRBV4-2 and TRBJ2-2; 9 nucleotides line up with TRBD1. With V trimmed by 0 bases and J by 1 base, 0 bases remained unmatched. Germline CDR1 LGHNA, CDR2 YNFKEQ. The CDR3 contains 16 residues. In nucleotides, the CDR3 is TGTGCCAGCAGCCAAGAGGACAGGGGGAACACCGGGGAGCTGTTTTTT. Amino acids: CASSQEDRGNTGELFF.

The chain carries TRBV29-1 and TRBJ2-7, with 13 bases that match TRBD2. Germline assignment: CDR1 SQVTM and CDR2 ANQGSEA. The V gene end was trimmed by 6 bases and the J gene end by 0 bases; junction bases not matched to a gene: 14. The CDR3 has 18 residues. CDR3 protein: CSVQTGLAGALYSYEQYF. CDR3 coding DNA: TGCAGCGTCCAGACTGGACTAGCGGGAGCCCTTTACTCCTACGAGCAGTACTTC.

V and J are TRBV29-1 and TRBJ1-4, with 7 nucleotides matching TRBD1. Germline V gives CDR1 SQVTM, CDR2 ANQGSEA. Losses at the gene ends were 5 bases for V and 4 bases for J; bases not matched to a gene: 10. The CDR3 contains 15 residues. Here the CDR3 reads CSVRTGAAYNEKLFF. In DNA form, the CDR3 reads TGCAGCGTTCGAACAGGGGCCGCCTATAATGAAAAACTGTTTTTT.

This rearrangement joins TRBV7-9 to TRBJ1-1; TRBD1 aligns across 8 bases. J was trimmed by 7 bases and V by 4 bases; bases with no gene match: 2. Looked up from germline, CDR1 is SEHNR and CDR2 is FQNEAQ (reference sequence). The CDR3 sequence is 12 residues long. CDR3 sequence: CASSWTGSEAFF. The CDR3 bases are TGTGCCAGCAGCTGGACAGGGAGTGAAGCTTTCTTT.

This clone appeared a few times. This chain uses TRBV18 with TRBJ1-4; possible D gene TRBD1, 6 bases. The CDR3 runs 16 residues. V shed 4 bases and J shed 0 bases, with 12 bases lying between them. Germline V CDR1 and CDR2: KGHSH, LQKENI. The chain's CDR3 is CASSQWTAATNEKLFF. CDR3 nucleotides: TGTGCCAGCTCACAATGGACAGCCGCAACTAATGAAAAACTGTTTTTT.

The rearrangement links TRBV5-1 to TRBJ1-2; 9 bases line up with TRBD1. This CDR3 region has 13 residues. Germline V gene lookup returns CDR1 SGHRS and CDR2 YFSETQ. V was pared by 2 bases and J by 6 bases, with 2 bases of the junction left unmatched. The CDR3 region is CASSFGQGNGYTF. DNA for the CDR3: TGCGCCAGCAGCTTTGGACAGGGGAATGGCTACACCTTC.

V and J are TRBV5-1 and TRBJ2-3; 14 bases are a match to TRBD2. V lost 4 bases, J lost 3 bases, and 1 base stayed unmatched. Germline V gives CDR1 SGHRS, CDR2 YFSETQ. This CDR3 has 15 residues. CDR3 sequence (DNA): TGCGCCAGCAGCGGGACTAGCGGGAGAACAGATACGCAGTATTTT. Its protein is CASSGTSGRTDTQYF.

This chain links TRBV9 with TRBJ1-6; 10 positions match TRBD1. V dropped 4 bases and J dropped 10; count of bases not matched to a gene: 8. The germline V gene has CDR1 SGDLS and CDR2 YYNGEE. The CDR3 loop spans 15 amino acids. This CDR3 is CASSPRDRGGSPLHF. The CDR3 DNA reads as TGTGCCAGCAGCCCGAGGGACAGGGGAGGATCACCCCTCCACTTT.

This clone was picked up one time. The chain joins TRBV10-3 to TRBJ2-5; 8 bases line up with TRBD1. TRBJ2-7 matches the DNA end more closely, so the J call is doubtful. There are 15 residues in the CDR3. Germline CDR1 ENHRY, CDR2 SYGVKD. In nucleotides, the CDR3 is TGTGCCATCAGTGAGCGCGGGACAGGTATCTACGAGCAGTACTTC. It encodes CAISERGTGIYEQYF.

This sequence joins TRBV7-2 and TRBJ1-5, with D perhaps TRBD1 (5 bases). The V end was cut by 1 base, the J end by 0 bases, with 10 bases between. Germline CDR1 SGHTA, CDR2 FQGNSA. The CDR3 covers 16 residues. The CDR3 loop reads CASSLDGGSSNQPQHF. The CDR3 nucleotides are TGTGCCAGCAGCTTAGATGGGGGGAGTAGCAATCAGCCCCAGCATTTT.

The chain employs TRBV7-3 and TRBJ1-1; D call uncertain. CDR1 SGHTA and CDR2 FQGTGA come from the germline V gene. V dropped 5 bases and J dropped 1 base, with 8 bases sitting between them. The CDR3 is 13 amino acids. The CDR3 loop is CASSQHPNTEAFF. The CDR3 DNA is TGTGCCAGCAGCCAACACCCGAACACTGAAGCTTTCTTT.

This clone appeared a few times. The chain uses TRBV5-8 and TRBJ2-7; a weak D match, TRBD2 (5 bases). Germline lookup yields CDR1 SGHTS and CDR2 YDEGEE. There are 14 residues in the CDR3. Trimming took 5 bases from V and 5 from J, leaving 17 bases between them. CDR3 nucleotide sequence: TGTGCCAGCAGGCCAAACGAGGGAAGGAACGAGCAGTACTTC. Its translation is CASRPNEGRNEQYF.

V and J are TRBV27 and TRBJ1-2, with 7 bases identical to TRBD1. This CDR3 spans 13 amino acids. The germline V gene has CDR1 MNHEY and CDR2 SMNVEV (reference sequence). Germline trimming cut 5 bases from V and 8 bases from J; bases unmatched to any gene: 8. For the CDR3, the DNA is TGTGCCAGCAGTCCACAGGGGTTAGGGGGCTACACCTTC. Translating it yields CASSPQGLGGYTF.

As DNA, the CDR3 is TGCGCCAGCAGCTTGTTTCAGGGGCTAAACTATGGCTACACCTTC. Encoded protein: CASSLFQGLNYGYTF. This chain joins TRBV5-1 and TRBJ1-2, with D possibly matching TRBD1 (6 bases). The V gene lost 1 base and the J gene lost 2 bases, with 12 bases spanning the gap. Looked up from germline, CDR1 is SGHRS and CDR2 is YFSETQ. The CDR3 sequence is 15 residues long. Together with reference TRBV5-1 and TRBJ1-2, the CDR3 gives the full variable domain: KAGVTQTPRYLIKTRGQQVTLSCSPISGHRSVSWYQQTPGQGLQFLFEYFSETQRNKGNFPGRFSGRQFSNSRSEMNVSTLELGDSALYLCASSLFQGLNYGYTFGSGTRLTVV.

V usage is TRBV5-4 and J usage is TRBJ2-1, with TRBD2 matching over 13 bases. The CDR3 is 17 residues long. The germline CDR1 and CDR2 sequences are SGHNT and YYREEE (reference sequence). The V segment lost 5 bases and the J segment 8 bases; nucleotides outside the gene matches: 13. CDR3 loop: CASSPGTSGRANDEQFF. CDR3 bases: TGTGCCAGCAGTCCCGGCACTAGCGGGAGGGCCAACGATGAGCAGTTCTTC.

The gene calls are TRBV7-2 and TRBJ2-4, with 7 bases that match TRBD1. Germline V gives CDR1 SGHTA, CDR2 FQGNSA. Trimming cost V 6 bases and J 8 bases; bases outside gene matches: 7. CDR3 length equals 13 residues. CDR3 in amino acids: CASSRDRVDIQYF. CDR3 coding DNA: TGTGCCAGCAGTCGAGACAGGGTGGACATTCAGTACTTC.